The clone carrying this T cell receptor beta chain was counted a few times. This entry belongs to a study of T cells after yellow fever vaccination. After removal of 2 bases from V and 10 bases from J, the junction contained 19 bases not matched to a gene. The germline gives CDR1 SQVTM, CDR2 ANQGSEA. This CDR3 comprises 18 residues. TCRdb analysed the 5' RACE reads with MiXCR anew, one entry per CDR3 protein. Found here are tens of thousands of distinct CDR3 sequences, roughly 7.4% of them singletons; the top ten hold around 45%. The V gene is TRBV29-1, the J gene TRBJ2-1; TRBD1 matches at 11 bases. The origin of this receptor is a young man who received the YFV17D yellow fever vaccine. The specimen comprised CD8+ T cells sorted from PBMCs, sampled on the day of the yellow fever booster vaccination. The CDR3 here is CSVENRRRGQGELGEQFF. CDR3 DNA: TGCAGCGTTGAAAACCGCCGTCGGGGACAGGGGGAGTTGGGCGAGCAGTTCTTC.